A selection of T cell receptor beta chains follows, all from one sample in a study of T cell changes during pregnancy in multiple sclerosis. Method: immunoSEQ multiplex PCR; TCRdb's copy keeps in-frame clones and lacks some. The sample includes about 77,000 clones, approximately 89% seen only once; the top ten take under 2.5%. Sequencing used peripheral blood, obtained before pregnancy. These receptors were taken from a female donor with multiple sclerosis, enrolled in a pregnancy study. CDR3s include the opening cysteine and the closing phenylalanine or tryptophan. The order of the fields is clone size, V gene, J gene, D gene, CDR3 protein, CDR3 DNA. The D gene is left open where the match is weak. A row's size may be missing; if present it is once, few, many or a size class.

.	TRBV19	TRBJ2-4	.	CASSLLAKNIQYF	TGTGCCAGTAGTCTACTGGCCAAAAACATTCAGTACTTC
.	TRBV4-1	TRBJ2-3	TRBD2	CASSQIPRAGGPTDTQYF	TGCGCCAGCAGCCAGATCCCCCGGGCGGGGGGTCCCACAGATACGCAGTATTTT
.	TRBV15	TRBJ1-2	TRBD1	CATSSGNRGYGYTF	TGTGCCACCAGCAGTGGTAACAGGGGGTATGGCTACACCTTC
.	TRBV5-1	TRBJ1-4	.	CASSLGANEKLFF	TGCGCCAGCAGCTTGGGGGCGAATGAAAAACTGTTTTTT
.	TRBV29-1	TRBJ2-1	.	CSVEGRSSYNEQFF	TGCAGCGTTGAAGGCCGTAGCTCCTACAATGAGCAGTTCTTC
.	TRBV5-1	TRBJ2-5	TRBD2	CASSSGLADTAETQYF	TGCGCCAGCAGCTCGGGACTAGCGGACACGGCGGAGACCCAGTACTTC
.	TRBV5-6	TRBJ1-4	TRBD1	CASSLTGASTTNEKLFF	TGTGCCAGCAGCTTGACAGGGGCTTCAACAACTAATGAAAAACTGTTTTTT
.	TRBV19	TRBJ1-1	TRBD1	CASKIPSEGQGFITEAFF	TGTGCCAGTAAAATCCCATCCGAGGGACAGGGGTTTATCACTGAAGCTTTCTTT
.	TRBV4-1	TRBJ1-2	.	CASSHSSPAGWGYTF	TGCGCCAGCAGCCACTCCTCCCCCGCGGGGTGGGGCTACACCTTC
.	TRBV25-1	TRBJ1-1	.	CASSAMATEAFF	TGTGCCAGCAGCGCCATGGCCACTGAAGCTTTCTTT
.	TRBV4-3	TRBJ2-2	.	CASTLTLTGMNTGELFF	TGCGCCAGCACCCTAACACTCACAGGGATGAACACCGGGGAGCTGTTTTTT
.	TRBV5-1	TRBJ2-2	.	CASRRRGLSTGELFF	TGCGCCAGCAGACGGAGGGGGCTATCGACCGGGGAGCTGTTTTTT
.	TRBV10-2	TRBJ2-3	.	CASIFKTGSADTQYF	TGCGCCAGCATCTTCAAGACAGGTTCCGCAGATACGCAGTATTTT
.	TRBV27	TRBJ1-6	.	CASSSGLGDSPLHF	TGTGCCAGCAGTTCGGGACTCGGGGATTCACCCCTCCACTTT
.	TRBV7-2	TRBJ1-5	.	CASSLGAGKRPQHF	TGTGCCAGCAGCTTAGGGGCAGGGAAAAGGCCCCAGCATTTT
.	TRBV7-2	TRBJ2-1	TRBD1	CASSLTGVGFNEQFF	TGTGCCAGCAGCCTGACAGGGGTAGGATTCAATGAGCAGTTCTTC
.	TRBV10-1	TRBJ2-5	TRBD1	CASNASGGGETQYF	TGCGCCAGCAACGCCTCAGGGGGCGGAGAGACCCAGTACTTC
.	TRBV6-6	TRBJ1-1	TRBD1	CASTQGKGANTEAFF	TGTGCCAGCACCCAAGGAAAGGGGGCGAACACTGAAGCTTTCTTT
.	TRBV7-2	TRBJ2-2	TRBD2	CASSLVRGASGELFF	TGTGCCAGCAGCTTAGTGCGGGGGGCATCCGGGGAGCTGTTTTTT
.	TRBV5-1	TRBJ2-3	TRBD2	CASSSPAGAPPDTQYF	TGCGCCAGCAGCTCACCAGCGGGGGCCCCCCCAGATACGCAGTATTTT
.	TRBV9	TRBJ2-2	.	CASSVGGLSNTGELFF	TGTGCCAGCAGCGTAGGGGGACTGTCGAACACCGGGGAGCTGTTTTTT
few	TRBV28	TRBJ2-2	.	CASSFFLTWGRTSGELFF	TGTGCCAGCAGTTTTTTTCTTACTTGGGGGCGTACCAGCGGGGAGCTGTTTTTT
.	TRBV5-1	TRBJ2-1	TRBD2	CASSPRTRHNEQFF	TGCGCCAGCAGCCCTCGGACTAGGCACAATGAGCAGTTCTTC
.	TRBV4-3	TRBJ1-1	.	CASSQDVKGDTEAFF	TGCGCCAGCAGCCAAGATGTCAAAGGGGACACTGAAGCTTTCTTT
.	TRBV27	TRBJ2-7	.	CASSLWGGVREQYF	TGTGCCAGCAGTTTATGGGGCGGGGTACGGGAGCAGTACTTC
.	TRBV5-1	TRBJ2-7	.	CASSLVLGYEQYF	TGCGCCAGCAGCTTGGTACTCGGGTACGAGCAGTACTTC
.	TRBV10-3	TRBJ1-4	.	CAISRGELATNEKLFF	TGTGCCATCAGTCGGGGGGAACTAGCGACTAATGAAAAACTGTTTTTT
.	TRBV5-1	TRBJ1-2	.	CASSLAGGSLAEGYTF	TGCGCCAGCAGCTTGGCCGGAGGCTCCCTAGCGGAGGGCTACACCTTC
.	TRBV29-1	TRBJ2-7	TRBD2	CSVRPRGAEQYF	TGCAGCGTTCGGCCGCGGGGGGCCGAGCAGTACTTC
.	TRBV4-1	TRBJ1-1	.	CASSQDWGVPEAFF	TGCGCCAGCAGCCAAGACTGGGGAGTGCCTGAAGCTTTCTTT
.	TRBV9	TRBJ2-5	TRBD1	CASSEGTGGSQETQYF	TGTGCCAGCAGCGAGGGGACAGGGGGTAGCCAAGAGACCCAGTACTTC
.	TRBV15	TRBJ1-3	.	CATSRDQGFGNTIYF	TGTGCCACCAGCAGAGATCAGGGGTTTGGAAACACCATATATTTT
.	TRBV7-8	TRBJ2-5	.	CASSPLRVPYQETQYF	TGTGCCAGCAGCCCGTTGCGGGTCCCGTACCAAGAGACCCAGTACTTC
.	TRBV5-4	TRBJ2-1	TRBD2	CASSRQPGLAGAYYNEQFF	TGTGCCAGCAGCAGGCAACCGGGACTAGCGGGGGCCTACTACAATGAGCAGTTCTTC
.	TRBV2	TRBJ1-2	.	CASSESFNYGYTF	TGTGCCAGCAGTGAATCGTTTAACTATGGCTACACCTTC
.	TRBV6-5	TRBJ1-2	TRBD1	CASSYLPTGNYGYTF	TGTGCCAGCAGTTATCTCCCGACAGGGAACTATGGCTACACCTTC
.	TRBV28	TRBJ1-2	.	CASSSRGGGPYGYTF	TGTGCCAGCAGTTCAAGGGGGGGCGGACCCTATGGCTACACCTTC
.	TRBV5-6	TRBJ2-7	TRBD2	CASSSPVRAGAREQYF	TGTGCCAGCAGCTCACCGGTACGAGCGGGGGCTCGGGAGCAGTACTTC
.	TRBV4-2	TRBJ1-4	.	CASSQEGDLEKLFF	TGTGCCAGCAGCCAAGAGGGAGACCTTGAAAAACTGTTTTTT
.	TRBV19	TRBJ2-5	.	CASSIGGRPETQYF	TGTGCCAGTAGTATAGGAGGGAGGCCAGAGACCCAGTACTTC
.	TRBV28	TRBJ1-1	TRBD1	CASLVPGQGLGGEAFF	TGTGCCAGCTTAGTCCCGGGACAGGGGCTTGGGGGTGAAGCTTTCTTT
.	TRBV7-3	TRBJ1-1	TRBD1	CASSETGWNTEAFF	TGTGCCAGCAGCGAGACAGGGTGGAACACTGAAGCTTTCTTT
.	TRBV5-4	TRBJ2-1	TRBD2	CASSLSGTSLHEQFF	TGTGCCAGCAGCTTGTCGGGGACTAGTCTTCATGAGCAGTTCTTC
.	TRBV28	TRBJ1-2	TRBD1	CASTRPGQGKYTF	TGTGCCAGCACCCGGCCGGGACAGGGAAAGTACACCTTC
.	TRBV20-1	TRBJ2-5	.	CSARSGETQYF	TGCAGTGCTCGATCGGGGGAGACCCAGTACTTC
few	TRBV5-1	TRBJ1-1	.	CASSFGNTEAFF	TGCGCCAGCAGCTTCGGGAACACTGAAGCTTTCTTT
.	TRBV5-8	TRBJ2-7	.	CASSFNYEQYF	TGTGCCAGCAGCTTTAACTACGAGCAGTACTTC
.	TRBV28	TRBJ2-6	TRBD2	CASRPTSAGANVLTF	TGTGCCAGCAGACCAACTAGCGCCGGGGCCAACGTCCTGACTTTC
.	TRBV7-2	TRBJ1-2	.	CASSWTVNLGYGYTF	TGTGCCAGCAGCTGGACAGTTAATCTCGGGTATGGCTACACCTTC
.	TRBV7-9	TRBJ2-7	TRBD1	CASSFHRGQRYEQYF	TGTGCCAGCAGCTTCCACAGGGGGCAAAGGTACGAGCAGTACTTC
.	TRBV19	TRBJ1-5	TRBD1	CASSQDRARNQPQHF	TGTGCCAGTAGTCAGGACAGGGCGCGGAATCAGCCCCAGCATTTT
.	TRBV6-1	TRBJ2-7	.	CASNAMPYEQYF	TGTGCCAGCAATGCGATGCCCTACGAGCAGTACTTC
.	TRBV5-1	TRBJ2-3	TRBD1	CASSLQGVFSGDTQYF	TGCGCCAGCAGTTTGCAGGGGGTTTTTTCAGGAGATACGCAGTATTTT